Listed here are 12 T cell receptor beta chains from one sample, sequenced in a study of identical twins (dated by TCRdb to 2016 to 2018). The library was produced with 5' RACE. The sequencer was an Illumina HiSeq 2000. The public sequencing data were trimmed at Q25 with fastp and processed into clonotypes with MiXCR by TCRdb, which kept only in-frame beta chains. All rows with the same CDR3 protein become a single entry with the most common DNA and genes. Across this sample there are around 140,000 distinct CDR3 sequences, with 3% to 4.5% seen only once. The top ten constitute roughly 8% of the sample. The sequencing sample was made of memory T cells sorted from blood. The sample's cell subset or site label is to be understood as: CD45RO+ enriched T cells. The receptors here all came from a man aged 18 to 29 in good health.

This clonotype was observed a few times. The J gene is TRBJ2-7, the V gene TRBV20-1; 9 nucleotides match TRBD1. CDR3 size: 16 residues. V dropped 6 bases and J dropped 4; count of bases not matched to a gene: 16. CDR1 and CDR2 from the germline V gene are DFQATT and SNEGSKA (reference sequence). The DNA for the CDR3 is TGCAGTGCCAAAGGAGGGGGCGGACAGGGGCCGTACGAGCAGTACTTC. It encodes CSAKGGGGQGPYEQYF.

This clonotype was seen only a few times. The J gene is TRBJ2-7, the V gene TRBV6-1, with TRBD1 matching 7 bases. This CDR3 has 13 residues. V was pared by 7 bases and J by 0 bases, with 3 bases of the junction left unmatched. From germline, CDR1 is MNHNS and CDR2 SASEGT. CDR3 sequence (DNA): TGTGCCAGCACAAACAGGGGCTCCTACGAGCAGTACGTC. It encodes CASTNRGSYEQYV.

This clonotype has at least ten counts. The chain links TRBV5-5 to TRBJ1-1, with D uncertain. The CDR3 runs 13 residues. Trimming shortened V by 0 bases and J by 10 bases, and 13 bases separated the two germline ends. Germline CDR1 and CDR2: SGHKS and YYEKEE (reference sequence). The CDR3, as DNA: TGTGCCAGCAGCTTGGCCAGTGGAGATCCAGCTTTCTTT. It translates to CASSLASGDPAFF.

This clonotype was recorded a few times. The genes are TRBV3-1 and TRBJ2-1; D is unclear. V was cut by 0 bases and J by 4 bases, with 7 bases left in between. The CDR3 totals 14 residues. Per germline, CDR1 LGHDT and CDR2 YNNKEL (reference sequence). The CDR3 protein is CASSQEASYNEQFF. The CDR3 nucleotides are TGTGCCAGCAGCCAAGAAGCCAGTTACAATGAGCAGTTCTTC.

This clonotype showed up many times. CDR3 sequence: CASSLEWVGTGELFF. The CDR3 bases are TGTGCCAGCAGCTTAGAGTGGGTCGGCACCGGGGAGCTGTTTTTT. This chain joins TRBV7-3 and TRBJ2-2; D unclear. CDR1 is SGHTA, CDR2 FQGTGA, per germline. The CDR3 has 15 residues. Between the trimmed V and J ends, which lost 2 bases and 4 bases, there was a span of 11 bases. Variable domain in full (rest from reference TRBV7-3 and TRBJ2-2): GAGVSQTPSNKVTEKGKYVELRCDPISGHTALYWYRQSLGQGPEFLIYFQGTGAADDSGLPNDRFFAVRPEGSVSTLKIQRTERGDSAVYLCASSLEWVGTGELFFGEGSRLTVL.

This clonotype has only a few counts. The V gene is TRBV3-1, the J gene TRBJ1-3; 9 bases are shared with TRBD1. With 1 base clipped from V and 4 bases from J, the junction kept 5 bases outside the gene matches. Germline CDR1 LGHDT, CDR2 YNNKEL (reference sequence). The CDR3 runs to 16 residues. CDR3 bases: TGTGCCAGCAGCCAAGCCGGGACAGGGCCAGGAAACACCATATATTTT. The encoded protein is CASSQAGTGPGNTIYF.

To note about this clonotype: A much larger clone sits a single nucleotide away, making a read error possible. V and J are TRBV12-3 or TRBV12-4 and TRBJ2-1; 7 bases map to TRBD2. This CDR3 is built from 14 residues. CDR3 region: CDSRLGLVGNEQFF. The CDR3 DNA follows: TGTGACAGCAGGCTAGGACTAGTAGGCAATGAGCAGTTCTTC.

This clonotype was seen at least ten times. The V and J genes are TRBV20-1 and TRBJ2-5; no definite D call. Trimming stripped 2 bases from V and 5 bases from J, with 9 bases between. This CDR3 is 12 amino acids long. CDR1 is DFQATT and CDR2 is SNEGSKA in the germline V gene (reference sequence). This CDR3 reads CSARKLEETQYF. The CDR3, as DNA: TGCAGTGCTAGAAAGCTCGAGGAGACCCAGTACTTC.

This clonotype was seen repeatedly, ten times or more. The rearrangement joins TRBV4-2 to TRBJ2-3; no clear D gene. Per germline, CDR1 LGHNA and CDR2 YNFKEQ. V was cut by 1 base and J by 2 bases, with 7 bases left in between. CDR3 length: 14 residues. CDR3 DNA sequence: TGTGCCAGCAGCCAAGTTGTGAACACAGATACGCAGTATTTT. It is translated as CASSQVVNTDTQYF.

This clonotype has at least ten counts. V is TRBV7-9 and J is TRBJ2-3; TRBD2 aligns across 9 bases. Trimming removed 2 bases from V and 2 bases from J; junction bases left unmatched: 8. Germline V CDR1 and CDR2: SEHNR, FQNEAQ (reference sequence). The CDR3 runs to 17 residues. Written as DNA, the CDR3 is TGTGCCAGCAGCTTACTCGGAGCGGGAGGACCCACAGATACGCAGTATTTT. It yields the protein CASSLLGAGGPTDTQYF.

This clonotype was seen at least ten times. The chain's CDR3 is CASSQEVRRKGIPTEAFF. In DNA form, the CDR3 reads TGCGCCAGCAGCCAAGAGGTTCGGCGCAAGGGGATTCCGACTGAAGCTTTCTTT. V gene TRBV4-1 combines with J gene TRBJ1-1; D is possibly TRBD1 (5 bases). CDR1 is MGHRA, CDR2 YSYEKL, per germline. The CDR3 covers 18 residues. V lost 0 bases and J 5 bases, leaving 22 bases between the germline ends.

This clonotype was counted ten times or more. The CDR3 DNA reads TGTGCCAGCAGCTTATTGTCCCAAGCGGGACACACCGGGGAGCTGTTTTTT. Its translation is CASSLLSQAGHTGELFF. The chain combines TRBV5-6 with TRBJ2-2, with 7 bases identical to TRBD2. Germline assignment: CDR1 SGHDT and CDR2 YYEEEE. Germline trimming cut 2 bases from V and 3 bases from J; bases unmatched to any gene: 10. The CDR3 contains 17 residues.